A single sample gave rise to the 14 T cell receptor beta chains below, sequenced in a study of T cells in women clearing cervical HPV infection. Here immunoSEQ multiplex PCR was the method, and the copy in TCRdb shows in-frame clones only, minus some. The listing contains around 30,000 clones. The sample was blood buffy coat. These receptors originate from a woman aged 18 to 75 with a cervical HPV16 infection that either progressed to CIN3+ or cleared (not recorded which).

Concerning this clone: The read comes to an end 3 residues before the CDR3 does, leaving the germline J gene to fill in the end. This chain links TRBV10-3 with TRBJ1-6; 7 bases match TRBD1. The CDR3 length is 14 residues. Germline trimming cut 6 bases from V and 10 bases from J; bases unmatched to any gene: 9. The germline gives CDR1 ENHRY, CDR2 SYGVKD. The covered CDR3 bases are TGTGCCATCAGGGGGACAGAGCATGGGTCACCC. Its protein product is CAIRGTEHGSP. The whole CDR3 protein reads CAIRGTEHGSPLHF.

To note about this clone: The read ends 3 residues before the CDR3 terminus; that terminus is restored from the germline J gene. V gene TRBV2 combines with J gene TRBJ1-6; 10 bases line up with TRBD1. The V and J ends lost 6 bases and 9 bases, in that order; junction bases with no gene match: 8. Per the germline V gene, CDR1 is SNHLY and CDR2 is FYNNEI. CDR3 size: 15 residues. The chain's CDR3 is CASREGQGIGSPLHF. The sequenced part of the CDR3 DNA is TGTGCCAGCAGGGAGGGACAGGGGATAGGTTCACCC.

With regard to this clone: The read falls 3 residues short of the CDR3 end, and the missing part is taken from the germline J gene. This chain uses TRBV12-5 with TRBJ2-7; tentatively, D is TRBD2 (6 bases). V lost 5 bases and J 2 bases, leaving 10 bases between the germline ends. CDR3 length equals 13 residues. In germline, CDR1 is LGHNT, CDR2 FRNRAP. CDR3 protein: CASGRSGTYEQYF. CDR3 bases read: TGTGCTAGTGGTCGTAGCGGAACCTACGAG.

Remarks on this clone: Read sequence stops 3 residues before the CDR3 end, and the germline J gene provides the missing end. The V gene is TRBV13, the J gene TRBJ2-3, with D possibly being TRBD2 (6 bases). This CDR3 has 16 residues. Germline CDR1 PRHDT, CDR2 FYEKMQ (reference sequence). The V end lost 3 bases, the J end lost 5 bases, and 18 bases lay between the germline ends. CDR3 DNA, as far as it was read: TGTGCCAGCAGCTTTAGACTAGGAAAATCGGGAGATACG. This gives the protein CASSFRLGKSGDT. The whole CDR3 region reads CASSFRLGKSGDTQYF. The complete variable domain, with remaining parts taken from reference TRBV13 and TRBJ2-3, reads AAGVIQSPRHLIKEKRETATLKCYPIPRHDTVYWYQQGPGQDPQFLISFYEKMQSDKGSIPDRFSAQQFSDYHSELNMSSLELGDSALYFCASSFRLGKSGDTQYFGPGTRLTVL.

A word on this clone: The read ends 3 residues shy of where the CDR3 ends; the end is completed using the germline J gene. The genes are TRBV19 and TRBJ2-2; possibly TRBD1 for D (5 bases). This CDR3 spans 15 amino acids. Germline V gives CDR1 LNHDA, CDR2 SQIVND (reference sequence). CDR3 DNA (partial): TGTGCCACCCGACCTGCGGACATTGGTAACGAAAAG. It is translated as CATRPADIGNEK. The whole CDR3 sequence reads CATRPADIGNEKLFF.

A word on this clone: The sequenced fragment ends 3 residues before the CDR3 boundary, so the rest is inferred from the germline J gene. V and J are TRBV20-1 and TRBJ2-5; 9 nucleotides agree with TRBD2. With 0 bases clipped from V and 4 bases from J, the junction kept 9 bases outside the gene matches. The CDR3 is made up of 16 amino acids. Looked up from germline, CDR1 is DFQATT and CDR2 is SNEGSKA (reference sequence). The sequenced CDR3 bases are TGCAGTGCTAGAGATGGAGCGGGAGGAGAAGTAGAGACC. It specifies CSARDGAGGEVET. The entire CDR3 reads CSARDGAGGEVETQYF.

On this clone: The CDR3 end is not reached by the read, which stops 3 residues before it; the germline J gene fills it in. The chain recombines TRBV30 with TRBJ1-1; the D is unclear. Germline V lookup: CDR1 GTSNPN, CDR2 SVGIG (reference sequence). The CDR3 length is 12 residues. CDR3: CAWSRGEVGAFF. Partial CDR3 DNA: TGTGCCTGGTCCCGGGGAGAGGTGGGA.

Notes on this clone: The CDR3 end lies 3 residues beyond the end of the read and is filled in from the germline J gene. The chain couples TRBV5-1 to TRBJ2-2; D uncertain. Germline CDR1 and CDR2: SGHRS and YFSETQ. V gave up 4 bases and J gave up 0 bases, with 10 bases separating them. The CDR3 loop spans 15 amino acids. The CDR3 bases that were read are TGCGCCAGCAGCACGACTTTTGCGAACACCGGGGAG. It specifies CASSTTFANTGE. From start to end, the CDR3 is CASSTTFANTGELFF.

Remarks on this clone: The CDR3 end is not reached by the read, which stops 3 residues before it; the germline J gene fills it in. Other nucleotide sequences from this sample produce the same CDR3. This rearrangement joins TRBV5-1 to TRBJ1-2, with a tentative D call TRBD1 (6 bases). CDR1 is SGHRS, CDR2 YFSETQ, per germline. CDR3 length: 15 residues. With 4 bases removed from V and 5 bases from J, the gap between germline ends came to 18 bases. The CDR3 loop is CASSPQTGLAYGYTF. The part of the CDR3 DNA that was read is TGCGCCAGCAGCCCGCAGACAGGTCTTGCATATGGC.

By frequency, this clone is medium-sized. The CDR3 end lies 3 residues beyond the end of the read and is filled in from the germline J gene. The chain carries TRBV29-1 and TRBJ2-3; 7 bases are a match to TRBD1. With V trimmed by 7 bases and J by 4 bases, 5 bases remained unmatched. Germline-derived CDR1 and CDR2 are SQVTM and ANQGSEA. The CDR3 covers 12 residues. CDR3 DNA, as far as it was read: TGCAGCGGCATAACAGGGGCAGATACG. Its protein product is CSGITGADT. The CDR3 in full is CSGITGADTQYF.

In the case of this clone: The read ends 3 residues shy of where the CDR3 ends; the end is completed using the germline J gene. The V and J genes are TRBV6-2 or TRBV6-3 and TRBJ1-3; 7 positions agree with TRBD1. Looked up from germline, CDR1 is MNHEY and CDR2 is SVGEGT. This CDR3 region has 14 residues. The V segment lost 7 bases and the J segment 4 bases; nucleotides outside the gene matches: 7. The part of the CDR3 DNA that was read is TGTGCCAGCAAGCCGCAGGGGGGAGGAAACACC. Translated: CASKPQGGGNT. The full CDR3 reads CASKPQGGGNTIYF.

Incomplete CDR3 DNA: TGTGCCAGCAGTGACCCAGGGGGCTTTGGTGGC. Its protein product is CASSDPGGFGG. The whole CDR3 protein is CASSDPGGFGGYTF. The rearrangement joins TRBV6-1 to TRBJ1-2, with 8 nucleotides matching TRBD1. The sequenced fragment ends 3 residues before the CDR3 boundary, so the rest is inferred from the germline J gene. Trimming cost V 3 bases and J 7 bases; bases outside gene matches: 7. Germline CDR1 and CDR2: MNHNS and SASEGT. This CDR3 is 14 amino acids long.

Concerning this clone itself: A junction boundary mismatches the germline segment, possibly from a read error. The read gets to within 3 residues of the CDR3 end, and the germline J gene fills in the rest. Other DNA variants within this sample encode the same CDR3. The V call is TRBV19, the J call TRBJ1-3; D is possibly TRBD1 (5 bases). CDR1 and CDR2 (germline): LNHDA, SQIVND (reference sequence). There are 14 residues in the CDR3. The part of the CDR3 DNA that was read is TGTGCCAGTATCCCCCAGGGCTCTGGAAACACG. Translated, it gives CASIPQGSGNT. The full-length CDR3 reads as CASIPQGSGNTIYF.

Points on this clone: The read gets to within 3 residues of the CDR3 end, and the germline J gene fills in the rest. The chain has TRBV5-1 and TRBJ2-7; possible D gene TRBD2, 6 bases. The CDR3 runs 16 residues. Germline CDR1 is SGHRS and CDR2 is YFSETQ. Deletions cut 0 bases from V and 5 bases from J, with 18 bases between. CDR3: CASSLATAGSPHEQYF. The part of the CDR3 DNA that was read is TGCGCCAGCAGCTTGGCCACGGCGGGAAGTCCCCACGAG. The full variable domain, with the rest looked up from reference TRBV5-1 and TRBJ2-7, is KAGVTQTPRYLIKTRGQQVTLSCSPISGHRSVSWYQQTPGQGLQFLFEYFSETQRNKGNFPGRFSGRQFSNSRSEMNVSTLELGDSALYLCASSLATAGSPHEQYFGPGTRLTVT.